Following are 28 T cell receptor beta chains from one sample sequenced in a study of T-cell reconstitution after alpha-beta-depleted transplantation in children. A library of TCRbeta sequences, prepared with unique molecular identifiers, was generated. TCRdb ran MiXCR on the PCR reads and lists one entry per CDR3 protein. The sample yields 200,000 to 250,000 distinct CDR3 sequences, approximately 9.5% seen once. The sequencing used PBMCs from the stem cell graft donor, collected from the stem cell graft. Receptors were obtained from a human donor who donated a stem cell graft to a child with acute lymphoblastic leukemia.

CDR3 DNA sequence: TGCAGCGTTGGACAGGGAGGTGGCTACACCTTC. It specifies CSVGQGGGYTF. The V and J genes are TRBV29-1 and TRBJ1-2, with TRBD1 identical over 7 bases. The CDR3 spans 11 residues. V lost 4 bases to trimming and J lost 7 bases; unmatched junction nucleotides: 3. Germline V gene sequence: CDR1 SQVTM, CDR2 ANQGSEA.

Many counts were recorded for this clonotype. V usage is TRBV6-5 and J usage is TRBJ1-3; no reliable D call. The germline V gene has CDR1 MNHEY and CDR2 SVGAGI. The CDR3 is made up of 11 amino acids. The CDR3 loop reads CCVYGVNTIYF. The CDR3, as DNA: TGTTGTGTCTACGGGGTCAACACCATATATTTT.

This clonotype was recorded many times. V and J are TRBV3-1 and TRBJ1-4; D is unclear. V gave up 1 base and J gave up 6 bases, with 9 bases separating them. This CDR3 has 14 amino acids. The germline gives CDR1 LGHDT, CDR2 YNNKEL (reference sequence). The DNA for the CDR3 is TGTGCCAGCAGCCAAGCCGGGAATGATGAAAAACTGTTTTTT. Its protein product is CASSQAGNDEKLFF.

A few counts support this clonotype. The V and J genes are TRBV20-1 and TRBJ1-1; D not resolved. V was shortened by 1 base and J by 3 bases, with 12 bases between the two germline ends. Germline assignment: CDR1 DFQATT and CDR2 SNEGSKA (reference sequence). The length of the CDR3 is 14 residues. This CDR3 is CSARVGSSYTEAFF. Here the CDR3 DNA reads TGCAGTGCTAGAGTGGGCTCCTCCTACACTGAAGCTTTCTTT.

This clonotype has a count of ten or more. This chain links TRBV6-1 with TRBJ1-5, with D maybe TRBD1 (5 bases). V dropped 6 bases and J dropped 6 bases, with 9 bases sitting between them. Looked up from germline, CDR1 is MNHNS and CDR2 is SASEGT. The length of the CDR3 is 12 residues. CDR3 amino acids: CASRRDSQPQHF. In nucleotides, the CDR3 is TGTGCCAGCAGAAGAGACAGTCAGCCCCAGCATTTT.

This clonotype has at least ten counts. This rearrangement joins TRBV7-2 to TRBJ2-7; no clear D. CDR1 and CDR2 from the germline V gene are SGHTA and FQGNSA. The CDR3 contains 15 residues. V was pared by 7 bases and J by 0 bases, with 16 bases between. The CDR3 DNA follows: TGTGCCAGCACCTACCAGGTACAGAGCTCCTACGAGCAGTACTTC. It encodes CASTYQVQSSYEQYF.

At least ten counts were recorded for this clonotype. The chain links TRBV4-2 to TRBJ2-7, with 7 bases lining up with TRBD2. The CDR3 length is 15 residues. CDR1 is LGHNA and CDR2 is YNFKEQ in the germline V gene. Trimming cost V 4 bases and J 2 bases; bases outside gene matches: 8. CDR3 amino acids: CASSPSSGSPYEQYF. CDR3 sequence (DNA): TGTGCCAGCAGCCCCTCTAGCGGTAGCCCCTACGAGCAGTACTTC.

This clonotype came up a few times. This rearrangement joins TRBV5-5 to TRBJ2-2; 8 positions agree with TRBD1. Germline CDR1 SGHKS, CDR2 YYEKEE (reference sequence). The V and J ends lost 4 bases and 0 bases, in that order; junction bases with no gene match: 5. The CDR3 has 16 residues. This chain's CDR3 is CASSQTGDTNTGELFF. DNA of the CDR3: TGTGCCAGCAGCCAGACAGGGGACACGAACACCGGGGAGCTGTTTTTT.

This clonotype was detected only a few times. This chain uses TRBV6-1 with TRBJ2-7, with a tentative D call TRBD2 (5 bases). From germline, CDR1 is MNHNS and CDR2 SASEGT. The CDR3 runs 14 residues. Trimming removed 5 bases from V and 7 bases from J, with 18 bases in between. As DNA, the CDR3 is TGTGCCAGCAGTCTATACACAGAGACGGGGGAGCAGTACTTC. Protein sequence: CASSLYTETGEQYF.

This clonotype has at least ten counts. The rearrangement uses TRBV7-8 and TRBJ2-1, with D unclear. Trimming pared 5 bases from V and 3 bases from J, leaving 8 bases between. The germline gives CDR1 SGHVS, CDR2 FQNEAQ. This CDR3 region has 13 residues. CDR3 sequence reads: CASSLSYYNEQFF. DNA of the CDR3: TGTGCCAGCAGCCTCAGCTACTACAATGAGCAGTTCTTC. Together with reference TRBV7-8 and TRBJ2-1, the CDR3 gives the full variable domain: GAGVSQSPRYKVAKRGQDVALRCDPISGHVSLFWYQQALGQGPEFLTYFQNEAQLDKSGLPSDRFFAERPEGSVSTLKIQRTQQEDSAVYLCASSLSYYNEQFFGPGTRLTVL.

V gene TRBV20-1 combines with J gene TRBJ1-5; D is uncertain. V was clipped by 5 bases and J by 3 bases, with 17 bases between them. This CDR3 contains 15 residues. CDR1 and CDR2 (germline): DFQATT, SNEGSKA (reference sequence). The DNA of the CDR3 is TGCAGTGCTCCCAGTAGCCGTCTCTTCAATCAGCCCCAGCATTTT. Encoded protein: CSAPSSRLFNQPQHF.

This clonotype was observed a handful of times. This chain uses TRBV9 with TRBJ2-1, with 13 bases identical to TRBD2. The V gene end was trimmed by 3 bases and the J gene end by 9 bases; junction bases not matched to a gene: 6. Germline CDR1 reads SGDLS; CDR2 reads YYNGEE. The CDR3 loop spans 15 amino acids. CDR3 coding DNA: TGTGCCAGCAGCGCCGAACTAGCGGGGGGGAGTGAGCAGTTCTTC. Amino acids: CASSAELAGGSEQFF. The variable domain in full, with the rest retrieved from reference TRBV9 and TRBJ2-1, is DSGVTQTPKHLITATGQRVTLRCSPRSGDLSVYWYQQSLDQGLQFLIQYYNGEERAKGNILERFSAQQFPDLHSELNLSSLELGDSALYFCASSAELAGGSEQFFGPGTRLTVL.

The genes are TRBV5-6 and TRBJ2-4; D possibly corresponds to TRBD1 (8 bases). The CDR3 contains 15 residues. V was pared by 3 bases and J by 10 bases, with 20 bases between. Germline V gives CDR1 SGHDT, CDR2 YYEEEE. CDR3 in DNA: TGTGCCAGCAGCTCAACAGGGACAGGACTAGGGATTCAGTACTTC. Translated, it gives CASSSTGTGLGIQYF.

Ten or more counts support this clonotype. The germline gene is not matched at one end of the junction; a read error may be the cause. CDR3 coding DNA: TGCAGCGTGGAAGGGCTGTTTTTT. Translating gives CSVEGLFF. The chain carries TRBV29-1 and TRBJ2-2; D is undetermined. The CDR3 extends over 8 amino acids. Germline lookup yields CDR1 SQVTM and CDR2 ANQGSEA.

This clonotype showed up many times. The rearrangement links TRBV6-1 to TRBJ1-1; 7 nucleotides line up with TRBD1. Germline V gene sequence: CDR1 MNHNS, CDR2 SASEGT. This CDR3 region has 14 residues. With 5 bases clipped from V and 5 bases from J, the junction kept 8 bases outside the gene matches. CDR3 sequence reads: CASSPRDSLTEAFF. The CDR3 DNA follows: TGTGCCAGCAGTCCACGGGACAGTTTGACTGAAGCTTTCTTT.

This clonotype was seen only a few times. V usage is TRBV7-2 and J usage is TRBJ2-2, with 9 bases that match TRBD2. The CDR3 runs to 17 residues. V was clipped by 1 base and J by 0 bases; unmatched bases: 3. Per germline, CDR1 SGHTA and CDR2 FQGNSA. The CDR3 sequence is CASSLGSGGANTGELFF. The DNA of the CDR3 is TGTGCCAGCAGCTTAGGTAGCGGGGGAGCGAACACCGGGGAGCTGTTTTTT.

This clonotype was recorded a few times. This sequence joins TRBV25-1 and TRBJ2-1; no reliable D call. V was trimmed by 6 bases and J by 0 bases, leaving 15 bases between them. CDR1 and CDR2 from the germline V gene are MGHDK and SYGVNS. CDR3 length: 16 amino acids. The CDR3 region has the DNA TGTGCCAGCAGCCGGGCGTCGGAGAGCTCCTACAATGAGCAGTTCTTC. As protein: CASSRASESSYNEQFF.

This clonotype came up many times. This chain joins TRBV12-3 or TRBV12-4 and TRBJ2-2; 10 bases are shared with TRBD1. This CDR3 contains 16 residues. V lost 5 bases to trimming and J lost 3 bases; unmatched junction nucleotides: 6. DNA for the CDR3: TGTGCCAGCAGTCCTTGGGACAGGGGTTACACCGGGGAGCTGTTTTTT. Its translation: CASSPWDRGYTGELFF.

This clonotype was detected ten times or more. Written as DNA, the CDR3 is TGTGCCAGCAGTCAGAGACAGGGGCGCACAGATACGCAGTATTTT. This encodes CASSQRQGRTDTQYF. The chain links TRBV7-9 to TRBJ2-3, with 8 bases identical to TRBD1. CDR1 and CDR2 (germline): SEHNR, FQNEAQ (reference sequence). Trimming removed 6 bases from V and 1 base from J; junction bases left unmatched: 6. CDR3 length: 15 amino acids.

This clonotype showed up many times. The CDR3 sequence is CASSYQAGTSTDTQYF. The CDR3 nucleotides read TGTGCCAGCAGCTACCAAGCGGGAACTAGCACAGATACGCAGTATTTT. V gene TRBV11-1 combines with J gene TRBJ2-3; 7 bases align to TRBD2. The germline gives CDR1 SGHAT, CDR2 FQDESV (reference sequence). The V and J ends lost 4 bases and 0 bases, in that order; junction bases with no gene match: 7. The CDR3 has 16 residues.

This chain connects TRBV5-1 to TRBJ1-1, with D possibly matching TRBD1 (5 bases). CDR3 length: 15 residues. The V and J ends lost 4 bases and 3 bases respectively, with 16 bases between them. CDR1 and CDR2 (germline): SGHRS, YFSETQ. The CDR3 coding sequence is TGCGCCAGCAGCCGCGACATTTTAGGGGACACTGAAGCTTTCTTT. Its translation: CASSRDILGDTEAFF.

This clonotype was recorded at least ten times. This chain connects TRBV6-5 to TRBJ2-7; D is unclear. CDR3 length: 12 amino acids. The germline CDR1 and CDR2 sequences are MNHEY and SVGAGI. V was shortened by 6 bases and J by 4 bases, with 10 bases between the two germline ends. The CDR3, as DNA: TGTGCCAGCAGCTATAATCGATACGAGCAGTACTTC. This gives the protein CASSYNRYEQYF.

This clonotype was observed at least ten times. This chain connects TRBV5-1 to TRBJ1-1; 9 bases align to TRBD1. The J segment lost 2 bases and the V segment lost 4 bases, leaving 12 bases of the junction unmatched. In germline, CDR1 is SGHRS, CDR2 YFSETQ. This CDR3 spans 17 amino acids. This CDR3 is CASSRGVRDRANTEAFF. CDR3 DNA sequence: TGCGCCAGCAGCCGAGGCGTCCGGGACAGGGCTAACACTGAAGCTTTCTTT.

V is TRBV10-2 and J is TRBJ1-4, with D hard to call. CDR1 and CDR2 from the germline V gene are WSHSY and SAAADI. V lost 5 bases and J lost 9, with 7 bases in between. The CDR3 spans 11 residues. The CDR3 sequence is CASSIGKKLFF. CDR3 coding DNA: TGCGCCAGCAGTATAGGCAAAAAACTGTTTTTT.

There are many counts of this clonotype. The V gene is TRBV7-9, the J gene TRBJ2-1; 8 positions match TRBD1. Looked up from germline, CDR1 is SEHNR and CDR2 is FQNEAQ (reference sequence). V trimming: 5 bases; J trimming: 3 bases; junction bases outside the gene matches: 9. This CDR3 comprises 16 residues. The CDR3 spells CASSALTGADYNEQFF. The CDR3 DNA sequence: TGTGCCAGCAGCGCGCTGACAGGGGCCGACTACAATGAGCAGTTCTTC.

This clonotype was recorded at least ten times. This chain uses TRBV4-3 with TRBJ2-5, with D unresolved. The CDR3 covers 13 residues. V lost 1 base and J lost 3, with 6 bases in between. Germline V gene lookup returns CDR1 LGHNA and CDR2 YSLEER. The CDR3 region has the DNA TGCGCCAGCAGCCAAGGGCCTAAAGAGACCCAGTACTTC. This encodes CASSQGPKETQYF.

This chain connects TRBV10-3 to TRBJ2-1; 7 bases fit TRBD2. The CDR3 runs to 17 residues. Per germline, CDR1 ENHRY and CDR2 SYGVKD. V was pared by 0 bases and J by 5 bases, with 10 bases of the junction left unmatched. This CDR3 reads CAISESQRGKDNNEQFF. The CDR3 nucleotides read TGTGCCATCAGTGAGTCTCAGCGGGGAAAAGATAACAATGAGCAGTTCTTC.

This rearrangement joins TRBV4-3 to TRBJ1-3; D perhaps matches TRBD1 (5 bases). The CDR3 is made up of 13 amino acids. V was shortened by 0 bases and J by 10 bases, with 10 bases between the two germline ends. Germline CDR1 and CDR2: LGHNA and YSLEER. The CDR3 region has the DNA TGCGCCAGCAGCCAAGATAGGGGTTCGACCATATATTTT. Its translation: CASSQDRGSTIYF.